Below, 23 T cell receptor beta chains from the same sample are listed, as sequenced in a study of blood T cells in healthy people across ages. A J-beta primer mix and a sample-barcoded 5' primer were used in a second PCR of about 7 to 12 cycles. Via MiXCR, TCRdb re-called the 5' RACE reads, giving one row per CDR3 protein. Counted here are around 710,000 distinct CDR3 sequences, approximately 43% occurring once; the ten biggest clones make up roughly 20%. The sequenced sample was blood. The receptor set was obtained from a woman aged 55-69 years in good health.

This clonotype was seen only a few times. The chain couples TRBV24-1 to TRBJ2-7; D not certain. CDR1 is KGHDR, CDR2 SFDVKD, per germline. The CDR3 runs 13 residues. V was shortened by 1 base and J by 4 bases, with 7 bases between the two germline ends. The DNA of the CDR3 is TGTGCCACCAGTGATTTTGAAGAGTACGAGCAGTACTTC. Protein sequence: CATSDFEEYEQYF.

V is TRBV4-3 and J is TRBJ2-1, with 7 bases lining up with TRBD2. The CDR3 length is 15 residues. CDR1 LGHNA and CDR2 YSLEER come from the germline V gene. The junction had 9 bases not matched to a gene; V was cut back by 4 bases and J by 6 bases. CDR3 coding DNA: TGCGCCAGCAGCCGAGCGGGACGGACAATCAATGAGCAGTTCTTC. The encoded protein is CASSRAGRTINEQFF.

The rearrangement links TRBV7-3 to TRBJ2-1, with D possibly matching TRBD2 (5 bases). The CDR3 covers 13 residues. Between the trimmed V and J ends, which lost 5 bases and 4 bases, there was a span of 9 bases. Germline assignment: CDR1 SGHTA and CDR2 FQGTGA. CDR3 bases: TGTGCCAGCAGCGCAGCGGCTTACAATGAGCAGTTCTTC. It is translated as CASSAAAYNEQFF.

This clonotype occurred a few times. CDR3 sequence reads: CASSLTGTSQETQYF. CDR3 DNA: TGTGCCAGCAGCTTAACTGGAACGTCTCAAGAGACCCAGTACTTC. V gene TRBV7-3 combines with J gene TRBJ2-5, with no clear D. Between the trimmed V and J ends, which lost 0 bases and 2 bases, there was a span of 10 bases. Looked up from germline, CDR1 is SGHTA and CDR2 is FQGTGA. This CDR3 region has 15 residues.

The chain links TRBV10-3 to TRBJ2-1; TRBD1 matches 7 bases. Germline values: CDR1 ENHRY, CDR2 SYGVKD. Trimming cost V 7 bases and J 5 bases; bases outside gene matches: 5. This CDR3 is 13 amino acids long. The CDR3 sequence: CAIKWDSDNEQFF. For the CDR3, the DNA is TGTGCCATCAAGTGGGACAGTGACAATGAGCAGTTCTTC.

In DNA, the CDR3 is TGTGCCAGCAGTTCGGGACAGGCCTTCTCTGGAAACACCATATATTTT. Translated: CASSSGQAFSGNTIYF. The gene calls are TRBV12-3 or TRBV12-4 and TRBJ1-3; 8 bases match TRBD1. This CDR3 comprises 16 residues. With V trimmed by 4 bases and J by 0 bases, 5 bases remained unmatched.

Details on this clonotype: A clone one base away is much larger, so this may be a read error. The chain couples TRBV20-1 to TRBJ1-5, with D possibly being TRBD1 (6 bases). Germline CDR1 is DFQATT and CDR2 is SNEGSKA (reference sequence). The CDR3 extends over 15 amino acids. The CDR3 reads CSAGESNRVNQPQHF. Written as DNA, the CDR3 is TGCAGTGCTGGAGAGAGTAACAGGGTCAATCAGCCCCAGCATTTT.

This chain uses TRBV7-9 with TRBJ1-1; D unresolved. The length of the CDR3 is 15 residues. The V gene's germline CDR1 is SEHNR and CDR2 FQNEAQ (reference sequence). V gave up 4 bases and J gave up 4 bases, with 16 bases separating them. CDR3 region: CASSSLTLTGTEAFF. CDR3 sequence (DNA): TGTGCCAGCAGCTCACTGACCCTCACGGGCACTGAAGCTTTCTTT. Full variable domain (remainder filled in from reference TRBV7-9 and TRBJ1-1): DTGVSQNPRHKITKRGQNVTFRCDPISEHNRLYWYRQTLGQGPEFLTYFQNEAQLEKSRLLSDRFSAERPKGSFSTLEIQRTEQGDSAMYLCASSSLTLTGTEAFFGQGTRLTVV.

The V gene is TRBV19, the J gene TRBJ2-7, with D perhaps TRBD1 (6 bases). This CDR3 region has 14 residues. Per germline, CDR1 LNHDA and CDR2 SQIVND (reference sequence). V was trimmed by 6 bases and J by 2 bases, leaving 14 bases between them. CDR3 coding DNA: TGTGCCAGTAGGCTGGACAGCCTAACCTACGAGCAGTACTTC. Translated, it gives CASRLDSLTYEQYF.

The chain combines TRBV20-1 with TRBJ2-7, with D tentatively TRBD1 (5 bases). Germline-derived CDR1 and CDR2 are DFQATT and SNEGSKA (reference sequence). V was pared by 6 bases and J by 3 bases, with 15 bases between. This CDR3 has 13 amino acids. CDR3 sequence: CSAPPPQGYEQYF. CDR3 DNA: TGCAGTGCGCCCCCACCCCAGGGCTACGAGCAGTACTTC.

The V and J genes are TRBV24-1 and TRBJ1-5, with TRBD1 matching 9 bases. Germline V gene data show CDR1 as KGHDR and CDR2 as SFDVKD. The length of the CDR3 is 16 residues. V lost 4 bases and J lost 4; bases outside the gene matches: 7. The CDR3 protein is CATSDSGTGLNQPQHF. The CDR3, as DNA: TGTGCCACCAGTGACTCGGGGACAGGGTTAAATCAGCCCCAGCATTTT.

This clonotype was found a few times. The gene calls are TRBV20-1 and TRBJ1-2, with D perhaps TRBD1 (6 bases). In germline, CDR1 is DFQATT, CDR2 SNEGSKA (reference sequence). V dropped 0 bases and J dropped 7 bases, with 15 bases sitting between them. This CDR3 contains 14 residues. The CDR3 bases are TGCAGTGCTAGAGACTCGAGAGGGGGAGGTGGCTACACCTTC. Its translation: CSARDSRGGGGYTF.

This clonotype was picked up many times. The V gene is TRBV3-1, the J gene TRBJ2-5; 8 bases align to TRBD2. Germline CDR1 LGHDT, CDR2 YNNKEL (reference sequence). This CDR3 region has 14 residues. Germline trimming cut 4 bases from V and 4 bases from J; bases unmatched to any gene: 5. The CDR3 loop is CASSPREGRETQYF. Written as DNA, the CDR3 is TGTGCCAGCAGCCCTCGGGAGGGTCGAGAGACCCAGTACTTC.

This clonotype was counted between two and nine times. This chain joins TRBV7-9 and TRBJ2-7; perhaps TRBD1 as D (5 bases). CDR3 length: 16 amino acids. The V end was cut by 3 bases, the J end by 0 bases, with 15 bases between. The germline V gene has CDR1 SEHNR and CDR2 FQNEAQ (reference sequence). Written as DNA, the CDR3 is TGTGCCAGCAGCTTTCGACCCCCTAGGGGCTCCTACGAGCAGTACTTC. It translates to CASSFRPPRGSYEQYF.

This clonotype came up a few times. This chain joins TRBV9 and TRBJ2-3, with D uncertain. V was pared by 0 bases and J by 6 bases, with 11 bases between. CDR1 SGDLS and CDR2 YYNGEE come from the germline V gene. The CDR3 is 14 residues long. The CDR3 DNA reads as TGTGCCAGCAGCGTAGGGTCGGTCGCGGATACGCAGTATTTT. This translates into CASSVGSVADTQYF.

This chain uses TRBV5-6 with TRBJ2-3, with D maybe TRBD2 (5 bases). Germline CDR1 and CDR2: SGHDT and YYEEEE. The CDR3 totals 13 residues. Trimming took 4 bases from V and 7 from J, leaving 13 bases between them. CDR3 sequence (DNA): TGTGCCAGCAGCACCTGGACGGGAAATACGCAGTATTTT. It specifies CASSTWTGNTQYF. The full variable domain, in which reference TRBV5-6 and TRBJ2-3 provide the parts outside the CDR3, is DAGVTQSPTHLIKTRGQQVTLRCSPKSGHDTVSWYQQALGQGPQFIFQYYEEEERQRGNFPDRFSGHQFPNYSSELNVNALLLGDSALYLCASSTWTGNTQYFGPGTRLTVL.

The chain is built from TRBV21-1 and TRBJ2-4. The DNA end is a closer match to TRBJ2-7, so the J assignment may be wrong. TRBV21-1 is annotated as a pseudogene. CDR3 length equals 16 residues. CDR3 DNA: TGTGCCAGCAGCAAAGTTCAGAGACACAGCTCCTACGAGCAGTACTTC. This sequence encodes CASSKVQRHSSYEQYF.

A single count supports this clonotype. The junction departs from the called germline gene at one end, perhaps through a read error. This chain connects TRBV9 to TRBJ2-3; D may be TRBD2 (6 bases). Germline CDR1 SGDLS, CDR2 YYNGEE. The CDR3 is made up of 15 amino acids. CDR3 nucleotide sequence: TGTGCCAGCGGCGTAGCTACGGGCGGGATAGATACGCAGTATTTT. It is translated as CASGVATGGIDTQYF.

A few counts support this clonotype. The rearrangement links TRBV9 to TRBJ2-7, with D possibly matching TRBD2 (6 bases). The germline gives CDR1 SGDLS, CDR2 YYNGEE. Trimming pared 0 bases from V and 2 bases from J, leaving 12 bases between. The CDR3 length is 15 residues. CDR3 nucleotide sequence: TGTGCCAGCAGCGTAGGCTCGGGACTCGCCTACGAGCAGTACTTC. Its translation: CASSVGSGLAYEQYF. The full variable domain, completed using reference TRBV9 and TRBJ2-7, is DSGVTQTPKHLITATGQRVTLRCSPRSGDLSVYWYQQSLDQGLQFLIQYYNGEERAKGNILERFSAQQFPDLHSELNLSSLELGDSALYFCASSVGSGLAYEQYFGPGTRLTVT.

The J gene is TRBJ1-2, the V gene TRBV20-1, with 8 bases aligning to TRBD1. The CDR3 is made up of 13 amino acids. CDR1 and CDR2 from the germline V gene are DFQATT and SNEGSKA (reference sequence). With 6 bases clipped from V and 7 bases from J, the junction kept 10 bases outside the gene matches. The CDR3 DNA is TGCAGTGCGAACCTGGACAGGGTAGTTGGCTACACCTTC. Protein product: CSANLDRVVGYTF.

This clonotype has a count of ten or more. The V call is TRBV7-2, the J call TRBJ2-7; 10 nucleotides agree with TRBD2. Germline CDR1 reads SGHTA; CDR2 reads FQGNSA. This CDR3 has 14 amino acids. The trim removed 3 bases at V and 6 bases at J, leaving 5 bases unmatched. CDR3 sequence reads: CASSFKPSGSEQYF. The CDR3 DNA reads TGTGCCAGCAGCTTCAAGCCTAGCGGGAGCGAGCAGTACTTC. The full variable domain, with the rest looked up from reference TRBV7-2 and TRBJ2-7, is GAGVSQSPSNKVTEKGKDVELRCDPISGHTALYWYRQSLGQGLEFLIYFQGNSAPDKSGLPSDRFSAERTGGSVSTLTIQRTQQEDSAVYLCASSFKPSGSEQYFGPGTRLTVT.

The chain combines TRBV7-3 with TRBJ2-5, with D possibly matching TRBD1 (6 bases). V shed 5 bases and J shed 4 bases, with 17 bases lying between them. Germline CDR1 and CDR2: SGHTA and FQGTGA. This CDR3 has 15 residues. The CDR3 protein is CASSQRIGTPETQYF. The CDR3 DNA follows: TGTGCCAGCAGCCAACGTATCGGGACACCAGAGACCCAGTACTTC.

This clonotype was seen just once. One end of the junction does not line up with germline, which may come from a read error. The chain has TRBV7-3 and TRBJ1-1, with D hard to call. The CDR3 spans 15 residues. The germline V gene has CDR1 SGHTA and CDR2 FQGTGA. This chain's CDR3 is CASSLIPGANTEAFF. In DNA, the CDR3 is TGTGCCAGCAGCTTAATCCCAGGCGCTAACACTGAAGCCTTCTTT.